What follows is one T cell receptor (beta chain) and its context. Its antigen is not known. This specimen comes from a study of shared clonotypes between healthy human individuals. Study in general: Plates per donor: three CD4 naive, three CD4 memory, two CD8 naive, one CD8 memory.

Regarding the study as a whole: Depth of sequencing was expected to influence donor clonotype sharing. Non-shared clonotypes were found to have lower generation probabilities than the clonotypes that were shared by all four of the sorted-subset donors.

The CDR3 covers 15 residues. V dropped 0 bases and J dropped 2 bases, with 11 bases sitting between them. Germline-derived CDR1 and CDR2 are SEHNR and FQNEAQ (reference sequence). Memory CD4+ cells were the fraction left after CD45RA+ naive selection. Profiled with immunoSEQ multiplex PCR; TCRdb holds only in-frame clones, not every one. The sample lists 1.4 million to 1.5 million clones, around 97% occurring once. This rearrangement joins TRBV7-9 to TRBJ2-7; TRBD1 or TRBD2 may be the D gene (6 bases each). The sequencing sample was made of naive CD4+ T cells sorted from blood. Subset described: CD45RA+ positively selected. This clonotype originated in a man aged 25 to 40 in good health. CDR3 region: CASSLAMGGTYEQYF. CDR3 sequence (DNA): TGTGCCAGCAGCTTAGCGATGGGGGGCACCTACGAGCAGTACTTC.